Listed below are T cell receptor beta chains from one sample, sequenced in a study of T cells in tuberculosis. The data were produced by immunoSEQ multiplex PCR, yet TCRdb's version contains in-frame clones alone and is incomplete. The repertoire holds nearly 60,000 clones, around 90% seen once, with 20% to 25% in the top ten. The specimen was CD1b-GMM tetramer-negative cells sorted from PBMCs. These TCRs come from an adult woman with latent tuberculosis. Each CDR3 is given with its conserved first and last residue. D genes are given only for firm matches.

TRBV11-2	TRBD1	TRBJ2-7	CASSRTGGYEQYF
TRBV4-3	TRBD2	TRBJ2-1	CASSQDRSGGPFDEQFF
TRBV30	NA	TRBJ2-1	CAWSQQGYNEQFF
TRBV5-1	TRBD2	TRBJ2-1	CASTPLAGATYNEQFF
TRBV4-3	NA	TRBJ2-1	CASSQDRLIGGNEQFF
TRBV30	NA	TRBJ2-3	CAWSVGFIISTDTQYF
TRBV7-2	NA	TRBJ1-3	CASSFFGGGGGNTIYF
TRBV12-1	NA	TRBJ1-1	CASSLGHGTGGSEAFF
TRBV15	TRBD1	TRBJ2-7	CATSRVGQGAYEQYF
TRBV7-2	TRBD1	TRBJ1-2	CASSQEGRRGAYGYTF
TRBV7-2	TRBD1	TRBJ1-2	CASSVGQAANGYGYTF